A single sample is the source of the 10 T cell receptor beta chains below, sequenced in a study of cytomegalovirus exposure and HLA in healthy donors. Researchers ran the PCR with 60 Vbeta and 13 Jbeta primers. This table comes from immunoSEQ multiplex PCR, and its TCRdb copy is limited to in-frame clones, with some not included. The data show about 140,000 clones, about 75% seen once. Sequenced: PBMCs. These TCRs come from a woman in her 30s in good health and CMV-seronegative.

This clone was observed a handful of times. This chain links TRBV5-4 with TRBJ2-5; TRBD2 aligns across 13 bases. The J call may be incorrect, as the DNA end agrees better with TRBJ2-7. Germline V gene lookup returns CDR1 SGHNT and CDR2 YYREEE (reference sequence). The CDR3 contains 18 residues. The CDR3 region is CASSPGGVTSGGIYEQYF. DNA for the CDR3: TGTGCCAGCAGCCCCGGGGGAGTGACTAGCGGGGGGATCTACGAGCAGTACTTC.

The V gene is TRBV7-2, the J gene TRBJ2-7, with TRBD1 matching over 8 bases. Germline V CDR1 and CDR2: SGHTA, FQGNSA. CDR3 size: 15 residues. The J segment lost 2 bases and the V segment lost 3 bases, leaving 6 bases of the junction unmatched. The CDR3 here is CASSFTGTGAYEQYV. The CDR3 DNA reads as TGTGCCAGCAGCTTTACCGGGACAGGAGCCTACGAGCAGTACGTC.

This clone has only a few counts. The chain recombines TRBV5-8 with TRBJ2-5; no clear D. V was clipped by 2 bases and J by 1 base, with 9 bases between them. Germline V CDR1 and CDR2: SGHTS, YDEGEE. The CDR3 consists of 14 residues. The CDR3 loop is CASSFSVIQETQYF. The DNA for the CDR3 is TGTGCCAGCAGCTTTTCAGTTATCCAAGAGACCCAGTACTTC.

The V and J genes are TRBV6-1 and TRBJ2-2; 7 positions agree with TRBD1. The CDR3 covers 16 residues. Germline CDR1 and CDR2: MNHNS and SASEGT. Trimming removed 1 base from V and 0 bases from J; junction bases left unmatched: 2. CDR3 DNA: TGTGCCAGCAGTGAAGAGGGACAGTCGAACACCGGGGAGCTGTTTTTT. Translating it yields CASSEEGQSNTGELFF.

The chain has TRBV5-1 and TRBJ2-2; 9 bases fit TRBD2. CDR1 and CDR2 (germline): SGHRS, YFSETQ. The CDR3 runs 15 residues. The ends lost 2 bases at V and 6 bases at J; junction bases unmatched: 5. CDR3 amino acids: CASSLLAGEAGELFF. CDR3 DNA sequence: TGCGCCAGCAGCTTATTAGCGGGAGAGGCCGGGGAGCTGTTTTTT.

The rearrangement joins TRBV7-3 to TRBJ2-6, with D possibly TRBD1 on 7 matching bases. Germline V lookup: CDR1 SGHTA, CDR2 FQGTGA. This CDR3 is 19 amino acids long. Trimming shortened V by 0 bases and J by 2 bases, and 17 bases separated the two germline ends. The CDR3: CASSLTSAGGWPGANVLTF. CDR3 sequence (DNA): TGTGCCAGCAGCTTAACTTCCGCAGGGGGGTGGCCTGGGGCCAACGTCCTGACTTTC.

The chain links TRBV7-3 to TRBJ2-7, with 15 bases identical to TRBD2. J gave up 3 bases and V 0 bases, and 9 bases lay outside the gene matches. The germline CDR1 and CDR2 sequences are SGHTA and FQGTGA. The CDR3 is 19 residues long. The CDR3 bases are TGTGCCAGCAGCTTAACAGGACTAGCGGGGGGGCACTTTATCTACGAGCAGTACGTC. Encoded protein: CASSLTGLAGGHFIYEQYV.

V gene TRBV7-2 combines with J gene TRBJ2-5; 7 bases map to TRBD2. The end of the DNA is better explained by TRBJ2-7, so the J call may be wrong. The CDR3 has 16 amino acids. Germline V CDR1 and CDR2: SGHTA, FQGNSA. This chain's CDR3 is CASSLDGSSGAYEQYF. The DNA of the CDR3 is TGTGCCAGCAGCTTAGATGGTTCTAGCGGAGCCTACGAGCAGTACTTC.

The DNA for the CDR3 is TGCAGTGCTAAAGGGGTAACTGAAGCTTTCTTT. This codes for CSAKGVTEAFF. V and J are TRBV20-1 and TRBJ1-1, with D tentatively TRBD1 (5 bases). The germline V gene has CDR1 DFQATT and CDR2 SNEGSKA (reference sequence). The CDR3 is 11 residues long. The V end was cut by 4 bases, the J end by 5 bases, with 8 bases between.

In its sample, this clone was seen a few times. The rearrangement joins TRBV27 to TRBJ2-5; TRBD2 agrees at 7 bases. V lost 2 bases and J lost 7; bases outside the gene matches: 7. CDR1 is MNHEY and CDR2 is SMNVEV in the germline V gene (reference sequence). The CDR3 totals 14 residues. The CDR3 DNA reads as TGTGCCAGCAGTTTAGCGGGGACGGGGGGGACCCAGTACTTC. Translated, it gives CASSLAGTGGTQYF.